The sequence of this TCR beta chain was determined in a study of blood T cell repertoires in COVID-19. Across the study: COVID-19 samples from acute and convalescent phases originated in the United States, Italy and Spain.

Clones were read by immunoSEQ multiplex PCR, and TCRdb kept only the in-frame ones, dropping some. The table includes 210,000 or so clones, roughly 86% detected once. The sample taken for sequencing was peripheral blood. The receptor was isolated from a woman between 70 and 85 years old with active or convalescent COVID-19.

CDR3 DNA sequence: TGTGCCATCAGTGAGTCAGGACAGGGACCGGGGGGCAATCAGCCCCAGCATTTT. Encoded protein: CAISESGQGPGGNQPQHF. This chain connects TRBV10-3 to TRBJ1-5; 8 nucleotides align to TRBD1. V lost 0 bases and J lost 2; bases outside the gene matches: 9. Germline values: CDR1 ENHRY, CDR2 SYGVKD. The CDR3 sequence is 18 residues long.